This record looks at one T cell receptor beta chain sequence and its context. The antigen remains undetermined. The rectum was sampled with one to two pinch biopsies at colonoscopy. This table comes from immunoSEQ multiplex PCR, and its TCRdb copy is limited to in-frame clones, with some not included. The sample records tens of thousands of clones, about three quarters being singletons. The data belong to a study of pediatric ulcerative colitis. Trimming removed 0 bases at V and 4 bases at J, with 2 bases between. Per the germline V gene, CDR1 is SGHDT and CDR2 is YYEEEE. This CDR3 is 12 amino acids long. Broader study findings: Clonal expansions reduced rectal repertoire diversity in acute severe colitis.

The sample taken for sequencing was gut tissue. The V call is TRBV5-6, the J call TRBJ1-3; D gene unclear. The TCR comes from a boy younger than 18 with severe ulcerative colitis. The CDR3 bases are TGTGCCAGCAGCTTGGGAGGAAACACCATATATTTT. It codes for CASSLGGNTIYF.